The entry that follows covers one TCR beta chain sequence. Its antigen is as yet unknown. Per the germline V gene, CDR1 is MNHEY and CDR2 is SVGAGI. The ends were cut back, 5 bases at V and 0 bases at J, with 10 bases in the middle. CDR3 length: 14 residues. The repertoire was sequenced with immunoSEQ multiplex PCR; TCRdb's copy has only in-frame clones and lacks some. The repertoire holds some 92,000 clones, about 89% seen once, with roughly 7.5% in the top ten. The source of the sample is a study of T cell responses to AZD1222 COVID-19 vaccine. Notes on the study in general: Just a handful of AZD1222 recipients tested seropositive at baseline. Reportedly, nearly half of unique spike TCRs recognized epitopes outside B.1.351/B.1.1.7 mutations.

The source material was peripheral blood, sampled on day 0 of AZD1222 vaccination. The sequence was collected from an adult in good health. The rearrangement uses TRBV6-5 and TRBJ1-1, with D unclear. In DNA, the CDR3 is TGTGCCAGCAGTCTCACCAAACTGAACACTGAAGCTTTCTTT. Encoded protein: CASSLTKLNTEAFF.